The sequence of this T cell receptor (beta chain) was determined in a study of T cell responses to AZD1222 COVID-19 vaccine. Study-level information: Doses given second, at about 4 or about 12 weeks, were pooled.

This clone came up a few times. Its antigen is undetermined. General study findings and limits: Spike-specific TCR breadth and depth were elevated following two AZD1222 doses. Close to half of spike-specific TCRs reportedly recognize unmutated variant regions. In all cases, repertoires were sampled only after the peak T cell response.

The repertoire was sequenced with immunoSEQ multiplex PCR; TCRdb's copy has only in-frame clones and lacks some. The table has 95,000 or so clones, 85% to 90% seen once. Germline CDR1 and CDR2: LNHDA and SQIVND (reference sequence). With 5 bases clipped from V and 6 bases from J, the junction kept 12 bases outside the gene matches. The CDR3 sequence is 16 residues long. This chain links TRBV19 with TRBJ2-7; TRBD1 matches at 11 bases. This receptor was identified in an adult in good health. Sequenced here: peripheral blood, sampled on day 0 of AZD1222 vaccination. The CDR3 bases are TGTGCCAGTAGTCCGCCCCCCGGGACAGGGGGAGGCGAGCAGTACTTC. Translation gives CASSPPPGTGGGEQYF.